These 2 T cell receptor beta chains were sequenced from one sample in a study of T-cell memory formation after mild COVID-19. TCRdb called the 5' RACE reads again in MiXCR, with one record for every CDR3 protein. The sample includes about 90,000 distinct CDR3 sequences, about 13% of them seen just once. Source material: PBMCs or a T cell subset sorted from them (not recorded which). The receptors stem from an adult woman who had mild COVID-19 (a few samples of this study predate the infection). Cell type and time point are not known.

The chain employs TRBV20-1 and TRBJ2-2; D is tentatively TRBD1 or TRBD2 (6 bases each). The germline V gene has CDR1 DFQATT and CDR2 SNEGSKA (reference sequence). This CDR3 is 15 amino acids long. Between the trimmed V and J ends, which lost 0 bases and 4 bases, there was a span of 12 bases. CDR3 loop: CSARDPGAPTGELFF. CDR3 bases: TGCAGTGCTAGAGATCCGGGGGCGCCCACCGGGGAGCTGTTTTTT.

This clonotype was picked up a small number of times. The chain recombines TRBV6-6 with TRBJ2-3; 11 bases align to TRBD2. Trimming cost V 2 bases and J 0 bases; bases outside gene matches: 13. In germline, CDR1 is MNHNY, CDR2 SVGAGI (reference sequence). This CDR3 region has 20 residues. The CDR3 region is CASSYQSSGGIKPSTDTQYF. CDR3 DNA sequence: TGTGCCAGCAGTTACCAATCTAGCGGGGGGATTAAACCTAGCACAGATACGCAGTATTTT.